The sequence of this TCR beta chain was determined in a study of blood T cell repertoires in COVID-19. Study details: PBMCs, B-cell-depleted T cells, or T cells provided the cDNA or gDNA that made up the material.

This clone was observed once. There are 12 residues in the CDR3. CDR1 SGHRS and CDR2 YFSETQ come from the germline V gene. V lost 4 bases and J lost 6, with 11 bases in between. Per the original data handling: Counts of nucleated cells, estimated from reference gene primer amplification, were obtained. Sequencing was performed with immunoSEQ multiplex PCR; in TCRdb, only in-frame clones are kept and a portion is missing. That table gives V, J and clone size, and the DNA gave D and trimming. The top ten hold 3.5% to 4.5% of the sample, which has a few hundred thousand clones, about 87% seen once. The source material was peripheral blood. This receptor was identified in a man aged 55-75 years who had recovered from COVID-19. The gene calls are TRBV5-1 and TRBJ2-7; D is perhaps TRBD2 (6 bases). CDR3 nucleotide sequence: TGCGCCAGCAGCCAAGACGGGGGCGAGCAGTACTTC. This translates into CASSQDGGEQYF.